This T cell receptor beta chain was sequenced in a study of cytomegalovirus exposure and HLA in healthy donors. Study as a whole: Falling in the Caucasian-associated ancestry cluster were about four fifths of some 400 genotyped donors. General study findings and limits: TCR beta V segments were, for the most part, productive about 90% or about 30% of the time in an earlier analysis. The authors later found TCR association rates varying by HLA locus, with DRB1 most and HLA-C fewest. In a later analysis, HLA-associated beta chains showed higher expansion and lower generation probabilities than comparable chains.

On this clone: Its antigen is unidentified.

This CDR3 contains 15 residues. Germline V gene sequence: CDR1 SGHRS, CDR2 YFSETQ. Trimming took 2 bases from V and 0 from J, leaving 11 bases between them. The PCR had 60 Vbeta and 13 Jbeta primers. Profiled with immunoSEQ multiplex PCR; TCRdb holds only in-frame clones, not every one. The data contain 160,000 or so clones, 76% of them singletons. The chain is built from TRBV5-1 and TRBJ1-1, with a weak D call TRBD1 (5 bases). This receptor was identified in a man aged 60-69 years in good health and CMV-seronegative. The sequenced sample was PBMCs. The CDR3 region has the DNA TGCGCCAGCAGCTTAGAGGGGAGGATGAACACTGAAGCTTTCTTT. Its translation: CASSLEGRMNTEAFF.